This T cell receptor beta chain stems from a study of control samples from healthy donors and cancer patients (dated by TCRdb to the early 2020s). The library was obtained by the immunoSEQ multiplex PCR assay. TCRdb mirrors the immuneACCESS table, restricted to in-frame sequences. Some clones are absent from its copies; in checked studies, under half trace to an unresolved V gene, and the reason for the others is unknown. The sample table shows 60,000 to 95,000 clones, and roughly 82% are seen once. Around 15% of the sample belongs to the ten largest clones. Trimming leaves V shorter by 6 bases and J shorter by 0 bases, with the junction holding 5 bases beyond the gene matches. The CDR3, from cysteine to phenylalanine, totals 15 residues. Of all the DNA, just the CDR3 is kept, 45 bases in frame from base 1. CDR1 and CDR2 were assigned from the germline V gene as MNHEY and SVGAGI. Remarks on this clone: This clone's antigen is unknown. Base qualities are not recorded, but no much larger clone differs from it by a single base.

In this chain, TRBV6-5 is recombined with TRBJ1-5, with 7 central nucleotides matching TRBD1. Source material: blood. This clonotype was obtained from a man aged 45-65 years in good health. The CDR3: CASRGTVYSNQPQHF. The bases are TGTGCCAGCAGGGGGACAGTATATAGCAATCAGCCCCAGCATTTT.